What follows are 22 T cell receptor beta chains derived from one specimen sequenced in a study of beta chain features in type 1 diabetes. Every isolated RNA sample was fully reverse transcribed, so sequencing captured expressed TCRB transcripts. Here immunoSEQ multiplex PCR was the method, and the copy in TCRdb shows in-frame clones only, minus some. The sample carries around 100,000 clones, 25% to 35% recorded once. Regarding the study as a whole: The study found moderately but significantly shorter TCRB CDR3s in all four CD4+ subsets of Type 1 diabetes patients.

These receptors are not linked to any known antigen. The specimen was central memory CD4+ T cells from blood. Every receptor here comes from a woman between 18 and 30 years old with type 1 diabetes.

This clone was seen a handful of times. The chain couples TRBV7-2 to TRBJ2-1, with TRBD2 identical over 9 bases. The CDR3 is 16 amino acids. Looked up from germline, CDR1 is SGHTA and CDR2 is FQGNSA. V dropped 1 base and J dropped 8; count of bases not matched to a gene: 9. The CDR3 region has the DNA TGTGCCAGCAGCTTAGGGTACAGCGGGAGGAGGGATGAGCAGTTCTTC. Protein: CASSLGYSGRRDEQFF.

The chain couples TRBV6-5 to TRBJ2-5; D is uncertain. Deletions cut 0 bases from V and 4 bases from J, with 15 bases between. This CDR3 spans 16 amino acids. Germline CDR1 is MNHEY and CDR2 is SVGAGI. CDR3 loop: CASSYSSGFKRETQYF. The CDR3 bases are TGTGCCAGCAGTTACTCGAGTGGATTCAAGCGAGAGACCCAGTACTTC.

The chain uses TRBV5-1 and TRBJ2-2; TRBD2 might be the D (5 bases). CDR1 is SGHRS, CDR2 YFSETQ, per germline. The length of the CDR3 is 16 residues. Trimming left V 4 bases short and J 0 bases short, with 13 bases between. This CDR3 reads CASSDFRGSNTGELFF. In DNA, the CDR3 is TGCGCCAGCAGCGATTTTAGAGGGTCGAACACCGGGGAGCTGTTTTTT.

The chain carries TRBV18 and TRBJ2-7; 8 bases agree with TRBD1. Germline trimming cut 0 bases from V and 7 bases from J; bases unmatched to any gene: 5. Germline-derived CDR1 and CDR2 are KGHSH and LQKENI. This CDR3 has 14 amino acids. The CDR3 DNA reads as TGTGCCAGCTCACCACCGGACAGGGCAGGGGAGCAGTACTTC. It translates to CASSPPDRAGEQYF. The variable domain in full, with the rest retrieved from reference TRBV18 and TRBJ2-7, is NAGVMQNPRHLVRRRGQEARLRCSPMKGHSHVYWYRQLPEEGLKFMVYLQKENIIDESGMPKERFSAEFPKEGPSILRIQQVVRGDSAAYFCASSPPDRAGEQYFGPGTRLTVT.

The chain employs TRBV28 and TRBJ1-4; D perhaps matches TRBD1 (5 bases). The CDR3 is made up of 18 amino acids. Germline V lookup: CDR1 MDHEN, CDR2 SYDVKM. Trimming cost V 7 bases and J 3 bases, with 24 bases left between them. CDR3 nucleotides: TGTGCCAGCATTGGGACTCAGATCGGTTTATCGGCTAATGAAAAACTGTTTTTT. As protein: CASIGTQIGLSANEKLFF.

This chain links TRBV5-1 with TRBJ1-1, with 8 positions matching TRBD1. This CDR3 contains 15 residues. The germline CDR1 and CDR2 sequences are SGHRS and YFSETQ. Germline trimming cut 4 bases from V and 4 bases from J; bases unmatched to any gene: 9. The DNA for the CDR3 is TGCGCCAGCAGCCCAACGACAGGGGAGGCCACTGAAGCTTTCTTT. Residues: CASSPTTGEATEAFF.

The genes are TRBV27 and TRBJ2-7; D gene ambiguous. Trimming removed 6 bases from V and 0 bases from J, with 12 bases in between. From germline, CDR1 is MNHEY and CDR2 SMNVEV (reference sequence). The CDR3 consists of 14 residues. The CDR3 region is CASSLLPGSYEQYF. In DNA, the CDR3 is TGTGCCAGCAGCCTCCTACCAGGCTCCTACGAGCAGTACTTC.

Only a few counts were recorded for this clone. CDR3 nucleotide sequence: TGTGCCAGCAGTTTCCGGGGACTAGCGTCGAATGAGCAGTTCTTC. This translates into CASSFRGLASNEQFF. The chain uses TRBV5-6 and TRBJ2-1; 10 nucleotides match TRBD2. CDR1 and CDR2 (germline): SGHDT, YYEEEE. The CDR3 has 15 residues. V dropped 5 bases and J dropped 7; count of bases not matched to a gene: 9.

V gene TRBV11-2 combines with J gene TRBJ2-1; 10 positions agree with TRBD2. The germline CDR1 and CDR2 sequences are SGHAT and FQNNGV. The CDR3 loop spans 17 amino acids. The V gene end was trimmed by 3 bases and the J gene end by 7 bases; junction bases not matched to a gene: 12. The CDR3 sequence: CASSLVVGLAGANEQFF. DNA for the CDR3: TGTGCCAGCAGCTTGGTGGTCGGGCTAGCGGGAGCTAATGAGCAGTTCTTC.

This clone was observed a few times. This chain uses TRBV2 with TRBJ1-1; 7 bases are shared with TRBD1. CDR1 SNHLY and CDR2 FYNNEI come from the germline V gene. This CDR3 comprises 13 residues. After removal of 6 bases from V and 10 bases from J, the junction contained 11 bases not matched to a gene. The CDR3, as DNA: TGTGCCAGCAGCCCCGGAGGGGCAGGGGGAGCTTTCTTT. Protein product: CASSPGGAGGAFF.

The chain links TRBV30 to TRBJ2-7, with TRBD2 identical over 9 bases. Per the germline V gene, CDR1 is GTSNPN and CDR2 is SVGIG (reference sequence). Germline trimming cut 8 bases from V and 2 bases from J; bases unmatched to any gene: 16. This CDR3 region has 16 residues. Written as DNA, the CDR3 is TGTGCCGGTAGCGGGAGAGATTCTGGGTGGCCCTACGAGCAGTACTTC. Translating gives CAGSGRDSGWPYEQYF.

The chain uses TRBV4-2 and TRBJ2-1, with 11 bases fitting TRBD2. The CDR3 has 16 amino acids. Germline V gene data show CDR1 as LGHNA and CDR2 as YNFKEQ. V was pared by 0 bases and J by 3 bases, with 1 base of the junction left unmatched. CDR3 residues: CASSQDGLAGYNEQFF. The CDR3 DNA follows: TGTGCCAGCAGCCAAGATGGACTAGCGGGCTACAATGAGCAGTTCTTC.

The chain is built from TRBV4-1 and TRBJ2-2; 9 nucleotides line up with TRBD1. In germline, CDR1 is MGHRA, CDR2 YSYEKL. Trimming at V came to 1 base and at J to 3 bases, leaving 6 bases not matched to a gene. This CDR3 comprises 17 residues. The CDR3 nucleotides are TGCGCCAGCAGCCAAGCTATGAGACAGGGGGACACCGGGGAGCTGTTTTTT. Translating it yields CASSQAMRQGDTGELFF.

This clone was seen a few times. This chain joins TRBV6-6 and TRBJ1-1; 7 bases are shared with TRBD1. The length of the CDR3 is 12 residues. Germline lookup yields CDR1 MNHNY and CDR2 SVGAGI (reference sequence). The V gene end was trimmed by 9 bases and the J gene end by 1 base; junction bases not matched to a gene: 2. This CDR3 is CARRQGNTEAFF. In DNA, the CDR3 is TGTGCCAGAAGACAGGGGAACACTGAAGCTTTCTTT.

V and J are TRBV19 and TRBJ2-3, with no clear D. The V gene's germline CDR1 is LNHDA and CDR2 SQIVND (reference sequence). The CDR3 has 14 amino acids. V was shortened by 4 bases and J by 2 bases, with 10 bases between the two germline ends. The CDR3 protein is CASSTRTDTDTQYF. The CDR3 DNA reads as TGTGCCAGTAGTACTAGAACCGACACAGATACGCAGTATTTT. The full variable domain, its missing parts supplied by reference TRBV19 and TRBJ2-3, is DGGITQSPKYLFRKEGQNVTLSCEQNLNHDAMYWYRQDPGQGLRLIYYSQIVNDFQKGDIAEGYSVSREKKESFPLTVTSAQKNPTAFYLCASSTRTDTDTQYFGPGTRLTVL.

The chain combines TRBV18 with TRBJ1-1; D might be TRBD1 (5 bases). The germline CDR1 and CDR2 sequences are KGHSH and LQKENI. The CDR3 covers 13 residues. V lost 5 bases, J lost 4 bases, and 11 bases lay in between. CDR3 bases: TGTGCCAGCTCAGGGCAGGGCGGCACTGAAGCTTTCTTT. It specifies CASSGQGGTEAFF.

The rearrangement joins TRBV2 to TRBJ2-7, with 9 bases identical to TRBD1. V shed 6 bases and J 4 bases; nucleotides not matched to a gene: 4. The CDR3 covers 13 residues. The germline gives CDR1 SNHLY, CDR2 FYNNEI. The CDR3 DNA follows: TGTGCCAGCAGCGGAGGACAGGGGTACGAGCAGTACTTC. Amino acids: CASSGGQGYEQYF. Complete variable domain (other parts from reference TRBV2 and TRBJ2-7): EPEVTQTPSHQVTQMGQEVILRCVPISNHLYFYWYRQILGQKVEFLVSFYNNEISEKSEIFDDQFSVERPDGSNFTLKIRSTKLEDSAMYFCASSGGQGYEQYFGPGTRLTVT.

The chain joins TRBV30 to TRBJ1-4; 11 bases map to TRBD1. Losses at the gene ends were 6 bases for V and 8 bases for J; bases not matched to a gene: 8. This CDR3 region has 14 residues. The V gene's germline CDR1 is GTSNPN and CDR2 SVGIG (reference sequence). This CDR3 reads CACPPGQGGEKLFF. Here the CDR3 DNA reads TGTGCCTGCCCCCCGGGACAGGGGGGCGAAAAACTGTTTTTT.

The chain uses TRBV11-2 and TRBJ2-3; the D gene is possibly TRBD2 (5 bases). Germline V gene data show CDR1 as SGHAT and CDR2 as FQNNGV. The CDR3 runs to 17 residues. Trimming shortened V by 4 bases and J by 3 bases, and 20 bases separated the two germline ends. The CDR3 here is CASSSPGGSVRTDTQYF. In nucleotides, the CDR3 is TGTGCCAGCAGCTCTCCTGGCGGTAGCGTAAGGACAGATACGCAGTATTTT.

This clone was recorded a few times. The rearrangement uses TRBV5-1 and TRBJ2-3, with 10 bases lining up with TRBD2. The CDR3 extends over 14 amino acids. J lost 8 bases, V lost 3 bases, and 6 bases had no gene match. Germline V gene sequence: CDR1 SGHRS, CDR2 YFSETQ. The CDR3 protein is CASSSPSGSLTQYF. DNA of the CDR3: TGCGCCAGCAGCTCCCCTAGCGGGAGTCTTACGCAGTATTTT.

This clone was observed once. V usage is TRBV5-4 and J usage is TRBJ2-5; D gene uncertain. The J call may be faulty, since TRBJ2-7 better matches the DNA end. This CDR3 region has 14 residues. The germline gives CDR1 SGHNT, CDR2 YYREEE (reference sequence). CDR3 sequence (DNA): TGTGCCAGCAGTTATCAAGACTCGAGCTACGAGCAGTACTTC. It encodes CASSYQDSSYEQYF.

This clone has more than one count but fewer than ten. V and J are TRBV2 and TRBJ2-2; the match to TRBD2 covers 7 bases. Per the germline V gene, CDR1 is SNHLY and CDR2 is FYNNEI. This CDR3 spans 15 amino acids. The V gene end was trimmed by 6 bases and the J gene end by 3 bases; junction bases not matched to a gene: 7. This CDR3 reads CASSGTKVHTGELFF. The DNA of the CDR3 is TGTGCCAGCAGCGGGACTAAAGTTCACACCGGGGAGCTGTTTTTT.